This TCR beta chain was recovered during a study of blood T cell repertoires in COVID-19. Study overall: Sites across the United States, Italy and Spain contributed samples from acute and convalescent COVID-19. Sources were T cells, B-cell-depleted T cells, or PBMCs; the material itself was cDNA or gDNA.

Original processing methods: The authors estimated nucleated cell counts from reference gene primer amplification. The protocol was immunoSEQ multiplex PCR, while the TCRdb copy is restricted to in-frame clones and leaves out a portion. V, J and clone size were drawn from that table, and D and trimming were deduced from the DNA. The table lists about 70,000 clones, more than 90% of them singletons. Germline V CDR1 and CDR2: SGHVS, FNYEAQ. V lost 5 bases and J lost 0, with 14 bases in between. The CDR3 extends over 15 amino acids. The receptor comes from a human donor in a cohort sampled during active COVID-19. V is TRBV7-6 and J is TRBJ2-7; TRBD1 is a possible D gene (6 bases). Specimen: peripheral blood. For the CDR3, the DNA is TGTGCCAGCAGCAGAGGACAGTTCCTCTCCTACGAGCAGTACTTC. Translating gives CASSRGQFLSYEQYF.